These T cell receptor beta chains were read from a single sample in a study of cytomegalovirus exposure and HLA in healthy donors. TCRdb's copy holds only in-frame clones and misses some; the assay was immunoSEQ multiplex PCR. The profile shows 83,000 or so clones, 70% to 80% of them singletons. Sequenced sample: PBMCs. These TCRs come from a woman aged 40 to 50 in good health and CMV-seropositive. Each CDR3 is given with its conserved first and last residue. The order of the fields is D gene, clone size, J gene, V gene, CDR3 protein, CDR3 DNA. D genes are given only for firm matches. Rows may omit the clone size; those that give it use once, few, many or a size class.

D: TRBD1
size: -
J: TRBJ2-7
V: TRBV5-4
CDR3: CASSSGTESSYEQYF
DNA: TGTGCCAGCAGCTCGGGGACAGAGAGCTCCTACGAGCAGTACTTC

D: -
size: -
J: TRBJ1-1
V: TRBV6-1
CDR3: CASSTGIEAFF
DNA: TGTGCCAGCAGTACAGGGATTGAAGCTTTCTTT

D: TRBD1
size: -
J: TRBJ2-3
V: TRBV7-4
CDR3: CASSLGTGIFTDTQYF
DNA: TGTGCCAGCAGCCTAGGGACAGGGATTTTCACAGATACGCAGTATTTT

D: TRBD1
size: -
J: TRBJ1-1
V: TRBV12-5
CDR3: CASRTGGNTEAFF
DNA: TGTGCTAGTAGAACAGGGGGGAACACTGAAGCTTTCTTT

D: TRBD1
size: -
J: TRBJ1-2
V: TRBV9
CDR3: CASSEGTASNYGYTF
DNA: TGTGCCAGCAGCGAGGGGACAGCTTCTAACTATGGCTACACCTTC

D: -
size: -
J: TRBJ1-1
V: TRBV7-9
CDR3: CASSLSSTEAFF
DNA: TGTGCCAGCAGCTTATCCAGCACTGAAGCTTTCTTT

D: TRBD1
size: -
J: TRBJ1-6
V: TRBV7-9
CDR3: CASSHRDRGRPLHF
DNA: TGTGCCAGCAGCCACCGGGACAGGGGTAGGCCCCTCCACTTT

D: -
size: -
J: TRBJ2-1
V: TRBV5-1
CDR3: CASSLNLPNEQFF
DNA: TGCGCCAGCAGCTTGAACTTACCGAATGAGCAGTTCTTC

D: -
size: -
J: TRBJ2-2
V: TRBV7-2
CDR3: CASSFDRESGELFF
DNA: TGTGCCAGCAGCTTTGACAGAGAGTCCGGGGAGCTGTTTTTT

D: TRBD1
size: few
J: TRBJ1-2
V: TRBV30
CDR3: CAWTGTRDSLLVF
DNA: TGTGCCTGGACCGGTACCCGGGACAGCCTCCTCGTCTTC

D: TRBD1
size: -
J: TRBJ1-6
V: TRBV19
CDR3: CASRRYSARDRGSNSPLHF
DNA: TGTGCCAGTAGGCGGTATTCGGCTCGGGACAGGGGATCGAATTCACCCCTCCACTTT

D: TRBD1
size: -
J: TRBJ1-1
V: TRBV28
CDR3: CASSLIRRQGNTEAFF
DNA: TGTGCCAGCAGTTTAATCAGGCGACAGGGAAACACTGAAGCTTTCTTT

D: TRBD2
size: few
J: TRBJ2-1
V: TRBV5-1
CDR3: CASSLAGGRVSNEQFF
DNA: TGCGCCAGCAGCTTGGCCGGGGGGAGGGTCTCCAATGAGCAGTTCTTC

D: -
size: -
J: TRBJ1-1
V: TRBV7-2
CDR3: CASSLGQWNTEAFF
DNA: TGTGCCAGCAGCTTAGGACAGTGGAACACTGAAGCTTTCTTT

D: -
size: -
J: TRBJ1-2
V: TRBV14
CDR3: CASRNSGYGYTF
DNA: TGTGCCAGCAGGAACAGCGGCTATGGCTACACCTTC

D: -
size: -
J: TRBJ1-3
V: TRBV7-2
CDR3: CASSRAGFSGNTIYF
DNA: TGTGCCAGCAGCCGAGCAGGGTTCTCTGGAAACACCATATATTTT

D: -
size: few
J: TRBJ2-7
V: TRBV6-1
CDR3: CASSEARGVGEQYF
DNA: TGTGCCAGCAGTGAAGCCCGGGGAGTGGGCGAGCAGTACTTC

D: TRBD1
size: once
J: TRBJ2-7
V: TRBV19
CDR3: CASSRTGAKLTREQYF
DNA: TGTGCCAGTAGCCGGACAGGGGCGAAATTGACTAGGGAGCAGTACTTC

D: TRBD1
size: -
J: TRBJ1-2
V: TRBV13
CDR3: CASSLQGAGVLYGYTF
DNA: TGTGCCAGCAGCTTACAGGGGGCAGGGGTCCTCTATGGCTACACCTTC

D: -
size: -
J: TRBJ2-4
V: TRBV5-1
CDR3: CASTFTTGRLKNIQYF
DNA: TGCGCCAGCACCTTCACGACAGGCCGTCTCAAAAACATTCAGTACTTC

D: -
size: -
J: TRBJ1-1
V: TRBV7-9
CDR3: CASSHWAYTEAFF
DNA: TGTGCCAGCAGCCATTGGGCGTACACTGAAGCTTTCTTT

D: TRBD1
size: -
J: TRBJ1-6
V: TRBV7-9
CDR3: CASSRWTGGSASPLHF
DNA: TGTGCCAGCAGCCGATGGACAGGGGGGAGTGCGTCACCCCTCCACTTT

D: TRBD1
size: -
J: TRBJ2-7
V: TRBV11-2
CDR3: CASSSMGDRPKAEQYF
DNA: TGTGCCAGCAGCTCAATGGGGGACAGGCCAAAGGCCGAGCAGTACTTC

D: TRBD1
size: -
J: TRBJ2-7
V: TRBV6-1
CDR3: CASSESGQGACEQYF
DNA: TGTGCCAGCAGTGAATCGGGACAGGGGGCCTGCGAGCAGTACTTC

D: TRBD1
size: -
J: TRBJ2-2
V: TRBV27
CDR3: CASGLTGVLYPGELFF
DNA: TGTGCCAGCGGCCTAACAGGGGTGTTATACCCCGGGGAGCTGTTTTTT

D: -
size: -
J: TRBJ1-6
V: TRBV15
CDR3: CATSQTGTQNSPLHF
DNA: TGTGCCACCAGCCAGACAGGCACGCAAAATTCACCCCTCCACTTT

D: -
size: once
J: TRBJ1-5
V: TRBV7-2
CDR3: CASSLVGRVFQPQHF
DNA: TGTGCCAGCAGCTTAGTAGGTCGGGTTTTTCAGCCCCAGCATTTT

D: -
size: few
J: TRBJ1-2
V: TRBV4-1
CDR3: CASSQDWTVANYGYTF
DNA: TGCGCCAGCAGCCAAGACTGGACAGTAGCTAACTATGGCTACACCTTC

D: TRBD1
size: -
J: TRBJ2-1
V: TRBV7-9
CDR3: CASSLVGQGRAFDNEQFF
DNA: TGTGCCAGCAGCTTAGTTGGACAGGGGAGGGCCTTTGACAATGAGCAGTTCTTC

D: -
size: few
J: TRBJ1-1
V: TRBV28
CDR3: CASSSPGGANTEAFF
DNA: TGTGCCAGCAGTTCCCCGGGAGGGGCCAACACTGAAGCTTTCTTT

D: TRBD1
size: once
J: TRBJ2-6
V: TRBV5-6
CDR3: CASSGPRQGPGANVLTF
DNA: TGTGCCAGCAGCGGACCGCGACAGGGTCCCGGGGCCAACGTCCTGACTTTC

D: -
size: -
J: TRBJ2-5
V: TRBV10-3
CDR3: CAIAEENQETQYF
DNA: TGTGCCATCGCCGAGGAGAACCAAGAGACCCAGTACTTC

D: TRBD1
size: -
J: TRBJ2-3
V: TRBV18
CDR3: CASSPDRTRSTDTQYF
DNA: TGTGCCAGCTCACCGGACAGGACAAGGAGCACAGATACGCAGTATTTT

D: -
size: -
J: TRBJ2-7
V: TRBV7-8
CDR3: CASSLKQAVYEQYF
DNA: TGTGCCAGCAGCTTAAAACAGGCCGTTTACGAGCAGTACTTC

D: TRBD1
size: -
J: TRBJ2-7
V: TRBV5-1
CDR3: CASTSGTGGDEQYF
DNA: TGCGCCAGCACCTCGGGGACAGGGGGCGACGAGCAGTACTTC

D: -
size: -
J: TRBJ1-3
V: TRBV18
CDR3: CASSPGTPDGNTIYF
DNA: TGTGCCAGCTCTCCCGGGACTCCGGATGGAAACACCATATATTTT

D: TRBD1
size: -
J: TRBJ1-2
V: TRBV10-2
CDR3: CASSDNPLGQGEGYGYTF
DNA: TGCGCCAGCAGTGATAACCCCCTTGGACAGGGAGAGGGGTATGGCTACACCTTC

D: TRBD2
size: -
J: TRBJ2-1
V: TRBV4-2
CDR3: CASSQVGRGGSTRAYNEQFF
DNA: TGTGCCAGCAGCCAAGTTGGCCGGGGGGGCTCGACGAGGGCCTACAATGAGCAGTTCTTC

D: -
size: -
J: TRBJ1-2
V: TRBV6-5
CDR3: CASSTGGGYTF
DNA: TGTGCCAGCAGTACTGGGGGGGGCTACACCTTC